These T cell receptor beta chains were read from a single sample in a study of PD-1 blockade in classical Hodgkin lymphoma. Only in-frame clones appear in the TCRdb table, and some are missing; sequencing was by immunoSEQ multiplex PCR. The profile shows 50,000 or so clones, 73% of them singletons. Sequenced here: peripheral blood mononuclear cells (PBMCs), sampled before the second cycle of nivolumab. Every receptor here comes from a human donor with classical Hodgkin lymphoma. The CDR3 runs from the conserved cysteine through the conserved F or W. The order of the fields is D gene, clone size, J gene, V gene, CDR3 DNA, CDR3 protein. The D gene is left open where the match is weak. A row's size may be missing; if present it is once, few, many or a size class.

d_gene: -
abundance: few
j_gene: TRBJ2-2
v_gene: TRBV19
CDR3nt: TGTGCCAGTGCGAGGGGTAGCGGAGGCACCGGGGAGCTGTTTTTT
CDR3aa: CASARGSGGTGELFF

d_gene: -
abundance: few
j_gene: TRBJ2-7
v_gene: TRBV9
CDR3nt: TGTGCCAGCAGCGTCACCTGGGAACCAACCTACGAGCAGTACTTC
CDR3aa: CASSVTWEPTYEQYF

d_gene: TRBD1
abundance: once
j_gene: TRBJ2-7
v_gene: TRBV7-8
CDR3nt: TGTGCCAGCAGCTTAATGGACAGGGCCTACGAGCAGTACTTC
CDR3aa: CASSLMDRAYEQYF

d_gene: -
abundance: -
j_gene: TRBJ2-7
v_gene: TRBV6-1
CDR3nt: TGTGCCAGCAGTGTATACGAGCAGTACTTC
CDR3aa: CASSVYEQYF

d_gene: TRBD1
abundance: -
j_gene: TRBJ1-2
v_gene: TRBV30
CDR3nt: TGTGCCTGGAGCCTACTTTCAGGGGGGGGCTACACCTTC
CDR3aa: CAWSLLSGGGYTF

d_gene: -
abundance: -
j_gene: TRBJ1-5
v_gene: TRBV7-2
CDR3nt: TGTGCCAGCAGCTTACTACCGACAGGACAATCCAATCAGCCCCAGCATTTT
CDR3aa: CASSLLPTGQSNQPQHF

d_gene: -
abundance: -
j_gene: TRBJ2-7
v_gene: TRBV11-2
CDR3nt: TGTGCCAGCAGCTCGGGGAGGAGAGCGGGCAAGAGCTCCTACGAGCAGTACTTC
CDR3aa: CASSSGRRAGKSSYEQYF

d_gene: -
abundance: -
j_gene: TRBJ2-2
v_gene: TRBV30
CDR3nt: TGTGCCTGGAGTGTAGGCACTAACACCGGGGAGCTGTTTTTT
CDR3aa: CAWSVGTNTGELFF

d_gene: TRBD2
abundance: -
j_gene: TRBJ2-1
v_gene: TRBV28
CDR3nt: TGTGCCAGCAGCTCTTGGGCGGGAGTAGTCAATGAGCAGTTCTTC
CDR3aa: CASSSWAGVVNEQFF

d_gene: TRBD2
abundance: -
j_gene: TRBJ2-3
v_gene: TRBV7-6
CDR3nt: TGTGCCAGCAGCCTTTTAGCGGGAGGGAACACAGATACGCAGTATTTT
CDR3aa: CASSLLAGGNTDTQYF

d_gene: -
abundance: few
j_gene: TRBJ1-3
v_gene: TRBV6-5
CDR3nt: TGTGCCAGCAGCGGTCAGACGGTCTCTGGAAACACCATATATTTT
CDR3aa: CASSGQTVSGNTIYF

d_gene: TRBD2
abundance: -
j_gene: TRBJ2-1
v_gene: TRBV7-2
CDR3nt: TGTGCCAGCAGCTTACTAGCGGGAGGCTTCAATGAGCAGTTCTTC
CDR3aa: CASSLLAGGFNEQFF

d_gene: -
abundance: once
j_gene: TRBJ2-4
v_gene: TRBV7-2
CDR3nt: TGTGCCAGCAGCTTACTAGGGGGGTCTCAGTACTTC
CDR3aa: CASSLLGGSQYF

d_gene: -
abundance: -
j_gene: TRBJ1-2
v_gene: TRBV11-2
CDR3nt: TGTGCCAGCAGCTTAAGCCGCTGGGGGGGGGCTAACTATGGCTACACCTTC
CDR3aa: CASSLSRWGGANYGYTF

d_gene: -
abundance: once
j_gene: TRBJ1-4
v_gene: TRBV25-1
CDR3nt: TGTGCCAGCAGTGAAGCTTGGGGGTTAAATGAAAAACTGTTTTTT
CDR3aa: CASSEAWGLNEKLFF

d_gene: -
abundance: -
j_gene: TRBJ2-2
v_gene: TRBV18
CDR3nt: TGTGCCAGCTCACCACAGTTCACTTTGGGCGGGGAGCTGTTTTTT
CDR3aa: CASSPQFTLGGELFF

d_gene: -
abundance: -
j_gene: TRBJ2-7
v_gene: TRBV27
CDR3nt: TGTGCCAGCAGGGACGGGGCGGGCGAGCAGTACTTC
CDR3aa: CASRDGAGEQYF

d_gene: TRBD2
abundance: -
j_gene: TRBJ2-5
v_gene: TRBV19
CDR3nt: TGTGCCAGTACCAGGTCGGCCGGACTAGTGGGTGGGGAGACCCAGTACTTC
CDR3aa: CASTRSAGLVGGETQYF

d_gene: -
abundance: many
j_gene: TRBJ1-1
v_gene: TRBV6-6
CDR3nt: TGTGCCAGCAGTTCTTCCCCCACTGAAGCTTTCTTT
CDR3aa: CASSSSPTEAFF

d_gene: -
abundance: -
j_gene: TRBJ2-3
v_gene: TRBV27
CDR3nt: TGTGCCAGCATGGGGACCCAGGACAACACAGATACGCAGTATTTT
CDR3aa: CASMGTQDNTDTQYF

d_gene: TRBD1
abundance: -
j_gene: TRBJ2-3
v_gene: TRBV7-9
CDR3nt: TGTGCCAGCAGCAGGACAGGGTTAGACACAGATACGCAGTATTTT
CDR3aa: CASSRTGLDTDTQYF

d_gene: -
abundance: -
j_gene: TRBJ1-2
v_gene: TRBV19
CDR3nt: TGTGCCAGTACCAACAATCAAGCCGTAAGCTACACCTTC
CDR3aa: CASTNNQAVSYTF

d_gene: -
abundance: few
j_gene: TRBJ2-7
v_gene: TRBV7-9
CDR3nt: TGTGCCAGCAGCCCTCTGGGGGGCAGGGGTTACGAGCAGTACTTC
CDR3aa: CASSPLGGRGYEQYF

d_gene: -
abundance: -
j_gene: TRBJ2-7
v_gene: TRBV6-5
CDR3nt: TGTGCCAGCAGAACCGCAGTGGATGAGCAGTACTTC
CDR3aa: CASRTAVDEQYF

d_gene: TRBD1
abundance: once
j_gene: TRBJ2-3
v_gene: TRBV7-2
CDR3nt: TGTGCCAGCGCCCCAAGGGGGCCCACAGATACGCAGTATTTT
CDR3aa: CASAPRGPTDTQYF

d_gene: TRBD1
abundance: few
j_gene: TRBJ1-4
v_gene: TRBV28
CDR3nt: TGTGCCAGCAGTCCCTCCGGGACAGCTAAAGAAAAACTGTTTTTT
CDR3aa: CASSPSGTAKEKLFF

d_gene: -
abundance: -
j_gene: TRBJ1-3
v_gene: TRBV7-2
CDR3nt: TGTGCCAGCAGCTCGGCGGCCACCTCTGGAAACACCATATATTTT
CDR3aa: CASSSAATSGNTIYF

d_gene: -
abundance: -
j_gene: TRBJ1-4
v_gene: TRBV6-5
CDR3nt: TGTGCCAGCAGTTCGGCAGATGAAAAACTGTTTTTT
CDR3aa: CASSSADEKLFF

d_gene: -
abundance: few
j_gene: TRBJ1-5
v_gene: TRBV19
CDR3nt: TGTGCCAGTAGTACCTCACTCGGACAGAATCAGCCCCAGCATTTT
CDR3aa: CASSTSLGQNQPQHF

d_gene: TRBD1
abundance: -
j_gene: TRBJ2-1
v_gene: TRBV30
CDR3nt: TGTGCCTGGAGTACCGGGACAGGGGAGTCAAATGAGCAGTTCTTC
CDR3aa: CAWSTGTGESNEQFF

d_gene: TRBD1
abundance: few
j_gene: TRBJ1-5
v_gene: TRBV30
CDR3nt: TGTGCCTGGAGCTTATGGGACAGGGTGGACAATCAGCCCCAGCATTTT
CDR3aa: CAWSLWDRVDNQPQHF

d_gene: TRBD1
abundance: -
j_gene: TRBJ1-2
v_gene: TRBV13
CDR3nt: TGTGCCAGCAGCCTCACGGTGACAGGGGGCAACGGCTACACCTTC
CDR3aa: CASSLTVTGGNGYTF

d_gene: -
abundance: few
j_gene: TRBJ1-5
v_gene: TRBV28
CDR3nt: TGTGCCAGCAGCACCATAAGGGTTAATCAGCCCCAGCATTTT
CDR3aa: CASSTIRVNQPQHF

d_gene: -
abundance: -
j_gene: TRBJ1-1
v_gene: TRBV6-5
CDR3nt: TGTGCCAGCAGTAAAAACACTGAAGCTTTCTTT
CDR3aa: CASSKNTEAFF

d_gene: -
abundance: -
j_gene: TRBJ1-4
v_gene: TRBV7-9
CDR3nt: TGTGCCAGCAGCTTTTCAGCTCACCCCGAGGAAAAACTGTTTTTT
CDR3aa: CASSFSAHPEEKLFF

d_gene: -
abundance: -
j_gene: TRBJ2-4
v_gene: TRBV6-6
CDR3nt: TGTGCCAGCAGTTACTCGAGGCAACAGCTCAAAAACATTCAGTACTTC
CDR3aa: CASSYSRQQLKNIQYF

d_gene: -
abundance: -
j_gene: TRBJ2-7
v_gene: TRBV7-2
CDR3nt: TGTGCCAGCAGCACAAGGGGCTACCCTTCCTACGAGCAGTACTTC
CDR3aa: CASSTRGYPSYEQYF

d_gene: -
abundance: -
j_gene: TRBJ2-3
v_gene: TRBV7-2
CDR3nt: TGTGCCAGCAGCCTTCGGGACTTTTTGGCAGATACGCAGTATTTT
CDR3aa: CASSLRDFLADTQYF

d_gene: -
abundance: -
j_gene: TRBJ2-7
v_gene: TRBV6-5
CDR3nt: TGTGCCAGCAGTTTGAGGAGCGGTTCTTGGGAGCAGTACTTC
CDR3aa: CASSLRSGSWEQYF

d_gene: TRBD1
abundance: -
j_gene: TRBJ2-4
v_gene: TRBV30
CDR3nt: TGTGCCTGGAGTGAACAGGGGAACATTCAGTACTTC
CDR3aa: CAWSEQGNIQYF

d_gene: -
abundance: few
j_gene: TRBJ2-7
v_gene: TRBV6-5
CDR3nt: TGTGCCTCCAGACACTCCTACGAGCAGTACTTC
CDR3aa: CASRHSYEQYF

d_gene: -
abundance: -
j_gene: TRBJ1-4
v_gene: TRBV19
CDR3nt: TGTGCCAGTAGTATACCCGGGACGCTCAATGAAAAACTGTTTTTT
CDR3aa: CASSIPGTLNEKLFF

d_gene: -
abundance: -
j_gene: TRBJ2-3
v_gene: TRBV4-1
CDR3nt: TGCGCCAGCAGCCTGGGTCCGTGGTTGGGGACAGATACGCAGTATTTT
CDR3aa: CASSLGPWLGTDTQYF

d_gene: TRBD1
abundance: -
j_gene: TRBJ1-2
v_gene: TRBV5-1
CDR3nt: TGCGCCAGCAGCTCATTCGCCGGGACAGGGAACTATGGCTACACCTTC
CDR3aa: CASSSFAGTGNYGYTF

d_gene: -
abundance: few
j_gene: TRBJ1-1
v_gene: TRBV18
CDR3nt: TGTGCCAGCTCTCTCAGACCCTTGAACACTGAAGCTTTCTTT
CDR3aa: CASSLRPLNTEAFF

d_gene: TRBD2
abundance: few
j_gene: TRBJ2-2
v_gene: TRBV28
CDR3nt: TGTGCCAGTGGAGCGGGAGTAGGGGAGCTGTTTTTT
CDR3aa: CASGAGVGELFF

d_gene: -
abundance: few
j_gene: TRBJ2-1
v_gene: TRBV7-3
CDR3nt: TGTGCCAGCAGCTCCAGGGGCGGGAGCTCCTACAATGAGCAGTTCTTC
CDR3aa: CASSSRGGSSYNEQFF